The clone carrying this TCR beta chain was counted between two and nine times. The antigen is undetermined. The data originate from a study of OX40 agonist ivuxolimab in advanced cancers. Study information: Patients received ivuxolimab, an agonistic anti-OX40 (CD134) antibody. Overall study results and limits: Still undetermined is the antigen specificity of the expanded peripheral T cells.

People who had autoimmune disease history or systemic immunosuppression were excluded. Measured with immunoSEQ multiplex PCR; TCRdb has only the in-frame clones, and not every one. Of 60,000 to 65,000 clones listed, approximately 80% were seen once; the top ten hold roughly 1.9%. The ends lost 0 bases at V and 4 bases at J; junction bases unmatched: 11. In germline, CDR1 is LNHNV, CDR2 YYDKDF (reference sequence). The CDR3 has 17 residues. This receptor was identified in an adult with an advanced solid tumor such as melanoma, head and neck, liver or kidney cancer. This rearrangement joins TRBV15 to TRBJ2-5; 7 bases match TRBD2. This material consisted of CD4+ or CD8+ T cells sorted from blood, taken in a trial of the OX40 agonist ivuxolimab. The CDR3 region has the DNA TGTGCCACCAGCAGAGATCTAGCGGCGGGAGCCGGAGAGACCCAGTACTTC. Translation gives CATSRDLAAGAGETQYF. The complete variable domain, with remaining parts taken from reference TRBV15 and TRBJ2-5, reads DAMVIQNPRYQVTQFGKPVTLSCSQTLNHNVMYWYQQKSSQAPKLLFHYYDKDFNNEADTPDNFQSRRPNTSFCFLDIRSPGLGDTAMYLCATSRDLAAGAGETQYFGPGTRLLVL.